Listed here are 8 T cell receptor beta chains from one sample, sequenced in a study of T cell responses to AZD1222 COVID-19 vaccine. TCRdb's table, derived via immunoSEQ multiplex PCR, lists solely in-frame clones and lacks some. The data show 110,000 to 150,000 clones, about 92% seen once. Source: peripheral blood, taken on day 0 of AZD1222 vaccination. The source of these receptors is an adult in good health.

The CDR3 sequence is CASSQGPTYSNQPQHF. The CDR3 nucleotides are TGCGCCAGCAGCCAAGGACCGACTTATAGCAATCAGCCCCAGCATTTT. V and J are TRBV4-1 and TRBJ1-5; D is ambiguous. This CDR3 has 16 residues. V was trimmed by 1 base and J by 0 bases, leaving 10 bases between them. The germline gives CDR1 MGHRA, CDR2 YSYEKL.

The chain combines TRBV28 with TRBJ2-1; weak D call: TRBD2 (6 bases). CDR1 is MDHEN, CDR2 SYDVKM, per germline. V lost 3 bases to trimming and J lost 2 bases, with 11 bases between them. This CDR3 is built from 15 residues. CDR3 nucleotide sequence: TGTGCCAGCAGTTTGGAAGCGGGTCCCTACAATGAGCAGTTCTTC. Amino acids: CASSLEAGPYNEQFF.

The J gene is TRBJ2-7, the V gene TRBV2; D tentatively reads TRBD1 or TRBD2 (5 bases each). V lost 6 bases to trimming and J lost 5 bases, with 14 bases between them. Per the germline V gene, CDR1 is SNHLY and CDR2 is FYNNEI. The CDR3 spans 13 residues. In DNA form, the CDR3 reads TGTGCCAGCAGGAGGGCAGGGAGCGACGAGCAGTACTTC. It codes for CASRRAGSDEQYF.

The chain employs TRBV4-1 and TRBJ1-1, with D unclear. Germline CDR1 reads MGHRA; CDR2 reads YSYEKL. Trimming pared 3 bases from V and 9 bases from J, leaving 14 bases between. The CDR3 is 13 amino acids. DNA of the CDR3: TGCGCCAGCAGCCAGTCTTCGGGAGAGAAAGCTTTCTTT. The encoded protein is CASSQSSGEKAFF.

The chain couples TRBV28 to TRBJ1-4, with D hard to call. From germline, CDR1 is MDHEN and CDR2 SYDVKM. This CDR3 comprises 13 residues. Trimming pared 5 bases from V and 5 bases from J, leaving 9 bases between. DNA for the CDR3: TGTGCCAGCAGTACACTGTCAAATGAAAAACTGTTTTTT. Translated: CASSTLSNEKLFF.

The chain joins TRBV24-1 to TRBJ2-3; a possible D gene is TRBD1 (5 bases). The V and J ends lost 5 bases and 2 bases respectively, with 19 bases between them. The CDR3 totals 17 residues. In germline, CDR1 is KGHDR, CDR2 SFDVKD. The CDR3, as DNA: TGTGCCACCAGTGGAGGTCGGCAGGGCTTTGACACAGATACGCAGTATTTT. Its translation is CATSGGRQGFDTDTQYF.

The rearrangement uses TRBV7-2 and TRBJ1-1; no clear D. The germline gives CDR1 SGHTA, CDR2 FQGNSA. Between the trimmed V and J ends, which lost 5 bases and 3 bases, there was a span of 4 bases. There are 11 residues in the CDR3. As DNA, the CDR3 is TGTGCCAGCAGCCCGTACACTGAAGCTTTCTTT. It codes for CASSPYTEAFF.

The V and J genes are TRBV5-6 and TRBJ2-5; 9 bases line up with TRBD2. V dropped 1 base and J dropped 5; count of bases not matched to a gene: 12. Germline V gives CDR1 SGHDT, CDR2 YYEEEE. The CDR3 contains 17 residues. DNA for the CDR3: TGTGCCAGCAGCTTGTTGCGGGAGGGGCCCCGTCCGGAGACCCAGTACTTC. It is translated as CASSLLREGPRPETQYF.